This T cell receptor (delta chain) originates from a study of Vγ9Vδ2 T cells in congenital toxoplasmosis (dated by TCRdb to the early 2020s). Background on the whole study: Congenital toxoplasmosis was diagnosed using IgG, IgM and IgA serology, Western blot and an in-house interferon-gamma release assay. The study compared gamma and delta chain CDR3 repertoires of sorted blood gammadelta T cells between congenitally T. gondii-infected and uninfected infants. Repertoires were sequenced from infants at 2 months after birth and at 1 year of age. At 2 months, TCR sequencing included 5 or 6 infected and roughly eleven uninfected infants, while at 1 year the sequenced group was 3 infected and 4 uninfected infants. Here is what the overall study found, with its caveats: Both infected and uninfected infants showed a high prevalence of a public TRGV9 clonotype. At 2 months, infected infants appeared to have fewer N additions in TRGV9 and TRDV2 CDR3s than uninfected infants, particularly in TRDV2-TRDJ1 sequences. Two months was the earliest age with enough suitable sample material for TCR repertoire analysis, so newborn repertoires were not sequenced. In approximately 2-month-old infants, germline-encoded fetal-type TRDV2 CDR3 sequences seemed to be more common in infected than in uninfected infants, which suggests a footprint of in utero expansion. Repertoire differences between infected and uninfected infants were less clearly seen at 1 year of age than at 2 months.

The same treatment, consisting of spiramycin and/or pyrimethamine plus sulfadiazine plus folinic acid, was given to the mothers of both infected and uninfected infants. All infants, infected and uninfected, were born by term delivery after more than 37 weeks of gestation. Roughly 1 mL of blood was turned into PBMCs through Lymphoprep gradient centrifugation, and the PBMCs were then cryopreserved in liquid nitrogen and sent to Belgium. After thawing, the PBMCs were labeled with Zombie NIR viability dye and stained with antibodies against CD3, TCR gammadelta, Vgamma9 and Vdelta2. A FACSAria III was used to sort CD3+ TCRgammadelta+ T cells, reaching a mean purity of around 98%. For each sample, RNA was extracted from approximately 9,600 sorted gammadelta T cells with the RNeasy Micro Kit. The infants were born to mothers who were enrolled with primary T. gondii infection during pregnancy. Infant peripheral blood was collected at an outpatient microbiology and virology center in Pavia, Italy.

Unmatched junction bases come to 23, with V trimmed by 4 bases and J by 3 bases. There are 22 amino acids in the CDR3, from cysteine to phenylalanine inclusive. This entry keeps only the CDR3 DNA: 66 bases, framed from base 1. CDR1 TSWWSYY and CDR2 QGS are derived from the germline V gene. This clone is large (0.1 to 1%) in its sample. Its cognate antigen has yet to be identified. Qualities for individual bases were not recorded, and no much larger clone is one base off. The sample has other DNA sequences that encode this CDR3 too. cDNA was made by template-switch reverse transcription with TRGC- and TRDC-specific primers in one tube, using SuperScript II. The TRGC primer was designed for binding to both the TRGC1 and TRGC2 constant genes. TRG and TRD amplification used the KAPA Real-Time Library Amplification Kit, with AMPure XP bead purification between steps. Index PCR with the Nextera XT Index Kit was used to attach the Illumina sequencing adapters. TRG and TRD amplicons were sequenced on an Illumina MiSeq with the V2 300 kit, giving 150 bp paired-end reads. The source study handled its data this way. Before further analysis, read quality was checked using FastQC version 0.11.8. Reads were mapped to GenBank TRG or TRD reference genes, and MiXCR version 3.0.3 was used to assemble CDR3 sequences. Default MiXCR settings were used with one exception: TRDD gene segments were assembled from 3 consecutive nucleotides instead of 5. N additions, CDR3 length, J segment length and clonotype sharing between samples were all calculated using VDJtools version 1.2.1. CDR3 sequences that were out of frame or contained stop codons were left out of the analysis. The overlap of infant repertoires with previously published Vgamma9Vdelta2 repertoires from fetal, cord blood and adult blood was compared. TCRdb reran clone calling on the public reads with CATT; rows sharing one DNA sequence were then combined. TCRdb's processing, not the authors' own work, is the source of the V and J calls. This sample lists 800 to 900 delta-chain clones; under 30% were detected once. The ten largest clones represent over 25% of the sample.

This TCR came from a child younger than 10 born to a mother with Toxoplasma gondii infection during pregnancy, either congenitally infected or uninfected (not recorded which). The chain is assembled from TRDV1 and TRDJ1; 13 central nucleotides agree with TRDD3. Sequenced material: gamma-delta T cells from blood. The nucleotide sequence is TGTGCTCTTGGGGGCCTAATCCCTTCTGGGCTCCTTACTGGGGGATACGCCGATAAACTCATCTTT. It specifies CALGGLIPSGLLTGGYADKLIF.